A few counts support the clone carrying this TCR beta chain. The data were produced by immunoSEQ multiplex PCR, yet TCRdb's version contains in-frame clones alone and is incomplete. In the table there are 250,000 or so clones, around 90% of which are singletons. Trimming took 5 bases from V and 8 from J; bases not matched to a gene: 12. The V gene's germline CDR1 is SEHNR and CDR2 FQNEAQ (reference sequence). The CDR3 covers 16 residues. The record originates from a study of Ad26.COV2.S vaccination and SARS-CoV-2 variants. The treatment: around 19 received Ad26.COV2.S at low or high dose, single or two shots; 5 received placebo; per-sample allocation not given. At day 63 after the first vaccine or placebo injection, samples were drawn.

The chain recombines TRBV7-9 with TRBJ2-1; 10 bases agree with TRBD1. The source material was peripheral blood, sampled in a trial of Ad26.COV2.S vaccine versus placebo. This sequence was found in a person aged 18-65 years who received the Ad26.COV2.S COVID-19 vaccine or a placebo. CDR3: CASSPTRGQGLYEQFF. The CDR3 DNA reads TGTGCCAGCAGCCCTACCAGGGGACAGGGGCTCTATGAGCAGTTCTTC.